Following are 18 T cell receptor beta chains from one sample sequenced in a study of human T cells and chemical hapten exposure. As to time point: pre-sensitization, week 0. The treatment here: therapeutic diphenylcyclopropenone sensitization with weekly scalp DPC. TCRdb reanalysed the RACE reads using MiXCR and keeps one entry per CDR3 protein. The table includes 300,000 to 400,000 distinct CDR3 sequences, more than 4.5% detected once. The source was whole blood, collected in connection with sensitization to the hapten diphenylcyclopropenone (DPC). All receptors derive from a woman aged 50 to 60 with alopecia areata. Some clones in this sample may be carry-over from other donors' samples.

A remark on this clonotype: A much larger clone lies a single base off, so this may be a read error. The chain combines TRBV6-2 or TRBV6-3 with TRBJ1-1; possible D gene TRBD1, 5 bases. This CDR3 has 15 amino acids. Between the trimmed V and J ends, which lost 8 bases and 5 bases, there was a span of 21 bases. Germline V lookup: CDR1 MNHEY, CDR2 SVGEGT. The CDR3 nucleotides are TGTGCCAGCTGTTCCCTGGGGGGAGGAGATACTGAAGCTTTCTTT. Its translation: CASCSLGGGDTEAFF.

This clonotype occurred many times. CDR3 nucleotides: TGTGCCAGCAGTTACGGACCAAACTATGGCTACACCTTC. Its protein is CASSYGPNYGYTF. This rearrangement joins TRBV6-5 to TRBJ1-2; D gene unclear. CDR3 length: 13 residues. The V and J ends lost 2 bases and 2 bases respectively, with 6 bases between them. Germline CDR1 reads MNHEY; CDR2 reads SVGAGI.

This clonotype was seen a handful of times. The rearrangement uses TRBV20-1 and TRBJ2-3; D might be TRBD2 (5 bases). In germline, CDR1 is DFQATT, CDR2 SNEGSKA (reference sequence). Trimming removed 3 bases at V and 6 bases at J, with 16 bases between. This CDR3 is 14 amino acids long. In DNA, the CDR3 is TGCAGTGCTAGGGTTACTAGATTAGCCGATACGCAGTATTTT. The encoded protein is CSARVTRLADTQYF.

The V call is TRBV20-1, the J call TRBJ1-2, with unresolved D. The length of the CDR3 is 14 residues. Per germline, CDR1 DFQATT and CDR2 SNEGSKA (reference sequence). The V gene lost 1 base and the J gene lost 3 bases, with 12 bases spanning the gap. CDR3 amino acids: CSARVPPPDYGYTF. The CDR3 DNA follows: TGCAGTGCTAGAGTGCCCCCCCCCGACTATGGCTACACCTTC.

The V gene is TRBV6-1, the J gene TRBJ1-6; D ambiguous. Trimming took off 6 bases at V and 8 bases at J, with 11 bases between the two ends. Germline CDR1 is MNHNS and CDR2 is SASEGT. The CDR3 totals 13 residues. The CDR3 region is CASRDGIYSPLHF. CDR3 sequence (DNA): TGTGCCAGCAGGGACGGCATCTATTCACCCCTCCACTTT.

In this sample, this clonotype turned up many times. The chain joins TRBV6-5 to TRBJ2-3; the match to TRBD1 covers 8 bases. The V gene end was trimmed by 7 bases and the J gene end by 2 bases; junction bases not matched to a gene: 8. Germline V lookup: CDR1 MNHEY, CDR2 SVGAGI. The CDR3 consists of 15 residues. CDR3 sequence reads: CASKPKTGVTDTQYF. In DNA form, the CDR3 reads TGTGCCAGCAAACCAAAGACAGGGGTCACAGATACGCAGTATTTT.

In this sample, this clonotype turned up many times. CDR3 protein: CASSQGPSTDTQYF. The CDR3 DNA is TGCGCCAGCAGCCAAGGCCCGAGCACAGATACGCAGTATTTT. This chain joins TRBV4-3 and TRBJ2-3; D remains ambiguous. V lost 1 base, J lost 0 bases, and 5 bases lay in between. In germline, CDR1 is LGHNA, CDR2 YSLEER. The CDR3 has 14 residues.

Many counts were recorded for this clonotype. The rearrangement uses TRBV7-2 and TRBJ2-5, with D perhaps TRBD1 or TRBD2 (6 bases each). The CDR3 extends over 15 amino acids. Deletions cut 5 bases from V and 5 bases from J, with 18 bases between. Per the germline V gene, CDR1 is SGHTA and CDR2 is FQGNSA. For the CDR3, the DNA is TGTGCCAGCAGCAACGCAGAGGGGGGACTGGAGACCCAGTACTTC. Its translation is CASSNAEGGLETQYF.

This clonotype was detected a few times. The rearrangement links TRBV29-1 to TRBJ1-4; D ambiguous. CDR3 length equals 15 residues. The germline V gene encodes CDR1 SQVTM and CDR2 ANQGSEA. The germline V and J ends were trimmed by 2 bases and 10 bases, with 20 bases remaining between them. The CDR3, as DNA: TGCAGCGTTGAAAGCGGGCCAGCACTAGCGGGAAAACTGTTTTTT. Translation gives CSVESGPALAGKLFF.

This clonotype occurred many times. This chain joins TRBV20-1 and TRBJ2-7; 9 nucleotides match TRBD1. V dropped 7 bases and J dropped 0; count of bases not matched to a gene: 1. Looked up from germline, CDR1 is DFQATT and CDR2 is SNEGSKA (reference sequence). CDR3 size: 12 residues. The CDR3 loop is CSGTGVSYEQYF. The CDR3 nucleotides are TGCAGTGGGACAGGGGTCTCCTACGAGCAGTACTTC.

This chain uses TRBV5-4 with TRBJ2-3; D gene unclear. Per germline, CDR1 SGHNT and CDR2 YYREEE (reference sequence). This CDR3 contains 16 residues. The germline V and J ends were trimmed by 0 bases and 5 bases, with 16 bases remaining between them. CDR3 amino acids: CASSLVLGGSGDTQYF. CDR3 nucleotides: TGTGCCAGCAGCTTGGTTCTAGGCGGTTCAGGAGATACGCAGTATTTT.

This clonotype was picked up a small number of times. The V and J genes are TRBV5-6 and TRBJ2-7; 9 positions match TRBD2. J was trimmed by 5 bases and V by 1 base; bases with no gene match: 4. The CDR3 consists of 14 residues. Germline V gene sequence: CDR1 SGHDT, CDR2 YYEEEE. CDR3 coding DNA: TGTGCCAGCAGCTTGAGAGGGACTAGCCACGAGCAGTACTTC. Its translation is CASSLRGTSHEQYF.

CDR3 protein: CASSGGTGNRLGYTF. The CDR3 DNA reads TGTGCCAGCAGTGGCGGGACAGGAAACCGTCTTGGCTACACCTTC. V is TRBV2 and J is TRBJ1-2, with 8 nucleotides matching TRBD1. CDR1 is SNHLY and CDR2 is FYNNEI in the germline V gene. This CDR3 has 15 residues. With V trimmed by 4 bases and J by 7 bases, 11 bases remained unmatched.

This rearrangement joins TRBV25-1 to TRBJ2-7; D possibly uses TRBD1 or TRBD2 (6 bases each). V lost 1 base, J lost 4 bases, and 14 bases lay in between. The CDR3 consists of 15 residues. Germline values: CDR1 MGHDK, CDR2 SYGVNS. The CDR3 sequence: CASSELGGTGYEQYF. The CDR3 nucleotides read TGTGCCAGCAGTGAATTAGGGGGGACGGGGTACGAGCAGTACTTC.

This clonotype was observed many times. The rearrangement joins TRBV20-1 to TRBJ2-1; TRBD1 aligns across 8 bases. This CDR3 is 14 amino acids long. The junction had 8 bases not matched to a gene; V was cut back by 6 bases and J by 4 bases. CDR1 and CDR2 from the germline V gene are DFQATT and SNEGSKA (reference sequence). CDR3 region: CSAGTGPSYNEQFF. In DNA form, the CDR3 reads TGCAGTGCGGGGACAGGCCCTTCTTACAATGAGCAGTTCTTC.

The table lists this clonotype with a few counts. The rearrangement uses TRBV6-2 or TRBV6-3 and TRBJ2-1; 9 positions agree with TRBD1. This CDR3 is built from 16 residues. V was clipped by 7 bases and J by 0 bases; unmatched bases: 7. From germline, CDR1 is MNHEY and CDR2 SVGEGT. CDR3 loop: CASISTGGSSYNEQFF. The CDR3 DNA reads as TGTGCCAGCATTTCGACAGGGGGTAGCTCCTACAATGAGCAGTTCTTC.

The sample holds many counts of this clonotype. This CDR3 reads CASSSYRSKSGEQYF. CDR3 sequence (DNA): TGTGCCAGCAGCTCCTATCGGTCAAAGTCGGGCGAGCAGTACTTC. This chain uses TRBV7-8 with TRBJ2-7; D ambiguous. Germline assignment: CDR1 SGHVS and CDR2 FQNEAQ. The length of the CDR3 is 15 residues. The V and J ends lost 4 bases and 6 bases respectively, with 19 bases between them.

The chain employs TRBV13 and TRBJ1-6, with a tentative D call TRBD1 (6 bases). This CDR3 spans 14 amino acids. Trimming removed 2 bases at V and 10 bases at J, with 12 bases between. The germline V gene encodes CDR1 PRHDT and CDR2 FYEKMQ (reference sequence). CDR3 amino acids: CASSLSGAESPLHF. For the CDR3, the DNA is TGTGCCAGCAGCTTATCAGGGGCCGAGTCACCCCTCCACTTT.